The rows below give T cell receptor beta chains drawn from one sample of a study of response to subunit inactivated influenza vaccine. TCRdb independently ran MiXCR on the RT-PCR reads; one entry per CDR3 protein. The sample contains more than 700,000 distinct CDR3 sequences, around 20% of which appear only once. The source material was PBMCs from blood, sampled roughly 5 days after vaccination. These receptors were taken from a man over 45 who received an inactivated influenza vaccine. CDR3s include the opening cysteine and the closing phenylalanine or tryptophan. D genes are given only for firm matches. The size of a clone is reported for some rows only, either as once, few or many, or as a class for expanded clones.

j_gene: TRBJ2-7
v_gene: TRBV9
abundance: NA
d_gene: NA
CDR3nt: TGTGCCAGCAGCGTCCGAGGGACTTCCTACGAGCAGTACTTC
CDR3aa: CASSVRGTSYEQYF

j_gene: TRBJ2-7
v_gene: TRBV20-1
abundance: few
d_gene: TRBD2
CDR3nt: TGCAGTGCTAGGGGGACTAGCGGGAGGGCCTTGTACGAGCAGTACTTC
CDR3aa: CSARGTSGRALYEQYF

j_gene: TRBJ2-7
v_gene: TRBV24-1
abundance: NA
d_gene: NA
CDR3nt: TGTGCCACCAGTGAACGGGATAAATACGAGCAGTACTTC
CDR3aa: CATSERDKYEQYF

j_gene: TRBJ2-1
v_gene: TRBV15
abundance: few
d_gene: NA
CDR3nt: TGTGCCACCAGCAGAGGGGGGAATGAGCAGTTCTTC
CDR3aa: CATSRGGNEQFF

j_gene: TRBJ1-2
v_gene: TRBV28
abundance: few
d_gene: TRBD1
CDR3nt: TGTGCCAGCAGTTCTCCCCCGACAGGGGGAGGCTACACCTTC
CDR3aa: CASSSPPTGGGYTF

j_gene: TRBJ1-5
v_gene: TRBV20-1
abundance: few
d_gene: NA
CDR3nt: TGCAGTGCTTACGCAGGGAATCAGCCCCAGCATTTT
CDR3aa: CSAYAGNQPQHF

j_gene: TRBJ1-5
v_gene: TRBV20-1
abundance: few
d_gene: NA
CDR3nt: TGCAGTGCTGTCGCCGGGGGCGGTCAGCCCCAGCATTTT
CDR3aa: CSAVAGGGQPQHF

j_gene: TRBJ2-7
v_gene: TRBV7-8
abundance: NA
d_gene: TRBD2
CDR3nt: TGTGCCAGCAGCTTAGGACTGGAACTAGCGGGGCTTAACTACGAGCAGTACTTC
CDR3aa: CASSLGLELAGLNYEQYF

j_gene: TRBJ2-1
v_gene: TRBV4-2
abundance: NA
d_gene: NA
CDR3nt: TGTGCCAGCAGCCAAGATGCCCAATCGGGGTTACCCAATGAGCAGTTCTTC
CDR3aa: CASSQDAQSGLPNEQFF

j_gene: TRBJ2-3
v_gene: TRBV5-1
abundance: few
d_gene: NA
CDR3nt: TGCGCCAGTCACAGTCACCCTAGCACAGATACGCAGTATTTT
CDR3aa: CASHSHPSTDTQYF

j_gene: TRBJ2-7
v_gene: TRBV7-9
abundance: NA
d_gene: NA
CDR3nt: TGTGCCAGCAGCTATGACACCTCCTACGAGCAGTACTTC
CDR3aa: CASSYDTSYEQYF

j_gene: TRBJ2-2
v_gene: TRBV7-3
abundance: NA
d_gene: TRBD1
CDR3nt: TGTGCCAGCAGCTTAAGGACAGGCCGTTCCACCGGGGAGCTGTTTTTT
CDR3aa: CASSLRTGRSTGELFF

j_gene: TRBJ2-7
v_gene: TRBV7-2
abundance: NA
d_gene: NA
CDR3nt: TGTGCCAGCAGCCCGAGACAGAACCCCTCGGCCGAGCAGTACTTC
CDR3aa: CASSPRQNPSAEQYF

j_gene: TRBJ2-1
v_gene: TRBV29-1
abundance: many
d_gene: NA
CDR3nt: TGCAGCGTGACGACAGGCTACAATGAGCAGTTCTTC
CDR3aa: CSVTTGYNEQFF

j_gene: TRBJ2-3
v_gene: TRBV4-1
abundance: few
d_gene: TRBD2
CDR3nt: TGCGCCAGCAGCCAAGTAAGCGGGGGATTCCATACGCAGTATTTT
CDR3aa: CASSQVSGGFHTQYF

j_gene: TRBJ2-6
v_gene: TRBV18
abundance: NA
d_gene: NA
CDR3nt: TGTGCCAGCTCACCACCACTGGGGACTGGGGCCAACGTCCTGACTTTC
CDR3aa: CASSPPLGTGANVLTF

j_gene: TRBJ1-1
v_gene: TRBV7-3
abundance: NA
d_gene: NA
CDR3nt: TGTGCCAGCAGCTTGTTTGACACGAACACTGAAGCTTTCTTT
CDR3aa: CASSLFDTNTEAFF

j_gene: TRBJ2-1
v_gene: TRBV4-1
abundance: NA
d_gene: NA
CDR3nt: TGCGCCAGCAGCCAAGATCCGGCGGGGGCCATATACAATGAGCAGTTCTTC
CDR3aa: CASSQDPAGAIYNEQFF

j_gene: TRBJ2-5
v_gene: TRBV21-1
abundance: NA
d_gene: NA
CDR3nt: TGTGCCAGCACCGGACTAGGGGTCTTGAGAGGGACCCAGTACTTC
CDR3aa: CASTGLGVLRGTQYF

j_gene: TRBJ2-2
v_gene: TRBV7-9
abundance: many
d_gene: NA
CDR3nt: TGTGCCAGCCGTCCGGCCGGGGAGCTGTTTTTT
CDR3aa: CASRPAGELFF

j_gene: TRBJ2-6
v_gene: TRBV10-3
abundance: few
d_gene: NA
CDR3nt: TGTGCCATCAGTGAGTCGGTGGGGGCGAGTGGGGCCAACGTCCTGACTTTC
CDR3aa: CAISESVGASGANVLTF

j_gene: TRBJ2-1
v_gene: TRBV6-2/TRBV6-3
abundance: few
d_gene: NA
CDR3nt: TGTGCCAGCAGTTACGGGGCCGACTTCCCTTTCTCCTACAATGAGCAGTTCTTC
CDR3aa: CASSYGADFPFSYNEQFF

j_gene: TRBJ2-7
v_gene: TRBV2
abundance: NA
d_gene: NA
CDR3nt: TGTGCCAGCAGTGGGTCAGGTGGCAGGGGCGGTTACGAGCAGTACTTC
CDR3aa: CASSGSGGRGGYEQYF

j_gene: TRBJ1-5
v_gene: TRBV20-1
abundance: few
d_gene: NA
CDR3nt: TGCAGTGCTAGGAACACCGATCAGCCCCAGCATTTT
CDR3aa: CSARNTDQPQHF

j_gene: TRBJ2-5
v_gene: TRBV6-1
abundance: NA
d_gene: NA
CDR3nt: TGTGCCAGCAGTAGTTACGGGGTCAGGAGGGGGGAGACCCAGTACTTC
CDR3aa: CASSSYGVRRGETQYF

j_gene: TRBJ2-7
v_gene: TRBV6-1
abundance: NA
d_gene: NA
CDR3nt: TGTGCCAGCAGTGAAGTCATAGGGGCCGAGCAGTACTTC
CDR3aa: CASSEVIGAEQYF